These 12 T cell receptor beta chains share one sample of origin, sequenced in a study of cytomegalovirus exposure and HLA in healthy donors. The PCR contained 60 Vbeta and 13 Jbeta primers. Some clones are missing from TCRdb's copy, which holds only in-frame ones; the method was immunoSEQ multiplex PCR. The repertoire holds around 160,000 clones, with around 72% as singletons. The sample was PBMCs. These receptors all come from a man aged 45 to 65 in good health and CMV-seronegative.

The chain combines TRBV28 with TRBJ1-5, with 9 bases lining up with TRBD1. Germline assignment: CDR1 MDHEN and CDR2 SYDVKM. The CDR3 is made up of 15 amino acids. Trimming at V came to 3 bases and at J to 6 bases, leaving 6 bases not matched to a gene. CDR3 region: CASSFGDREAQPQHF. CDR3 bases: TGTGCCAGCAGTTTCGGGGACAGGGAGGCTCAGCCCCAGCATTTT.

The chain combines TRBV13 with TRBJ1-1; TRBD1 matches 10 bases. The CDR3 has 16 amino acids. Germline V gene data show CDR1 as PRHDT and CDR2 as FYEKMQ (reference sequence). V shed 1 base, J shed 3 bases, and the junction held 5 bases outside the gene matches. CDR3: CASSLVGQGTYTEAFF. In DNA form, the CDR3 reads TGTGCCAGCAGCTTAGTGGGACAGGGGACGTACACTGAAGCTTTCTTT.

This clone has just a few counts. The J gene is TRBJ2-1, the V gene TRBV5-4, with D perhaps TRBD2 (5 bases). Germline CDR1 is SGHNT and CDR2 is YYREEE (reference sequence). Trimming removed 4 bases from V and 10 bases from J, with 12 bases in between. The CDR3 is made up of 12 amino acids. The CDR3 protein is CASSPGIGEQFF. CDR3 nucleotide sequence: TGTGCCAGCAGCCCGGGAATAGGAGAGCAGTTCTTC.

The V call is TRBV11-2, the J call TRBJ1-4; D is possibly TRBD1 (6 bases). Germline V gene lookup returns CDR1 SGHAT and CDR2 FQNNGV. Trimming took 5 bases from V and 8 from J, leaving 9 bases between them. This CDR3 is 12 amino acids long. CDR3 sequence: CASSITGEKLFF. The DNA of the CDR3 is TGTGCCAGCAGCATCACAGGGGAAAAACTGTTTTTT.

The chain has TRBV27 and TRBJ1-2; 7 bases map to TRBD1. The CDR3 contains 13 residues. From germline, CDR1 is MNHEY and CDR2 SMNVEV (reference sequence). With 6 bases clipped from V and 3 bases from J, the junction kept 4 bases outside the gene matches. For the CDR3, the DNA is TGTGCCAGCAGCCTCCAGGGGGACTATGGCTACACCTTC. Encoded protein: CASSLQGDYGYTF.

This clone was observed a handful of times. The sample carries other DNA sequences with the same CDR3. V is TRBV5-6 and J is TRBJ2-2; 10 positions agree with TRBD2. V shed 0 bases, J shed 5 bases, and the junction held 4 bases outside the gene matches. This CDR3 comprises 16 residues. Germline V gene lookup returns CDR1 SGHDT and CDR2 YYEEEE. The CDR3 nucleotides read TGTGCCAGCAGCTTGGGGCTAGCGGGGGATACCGGGGAGCTGTTTTTT. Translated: CASSLGLAGDTGELFF.

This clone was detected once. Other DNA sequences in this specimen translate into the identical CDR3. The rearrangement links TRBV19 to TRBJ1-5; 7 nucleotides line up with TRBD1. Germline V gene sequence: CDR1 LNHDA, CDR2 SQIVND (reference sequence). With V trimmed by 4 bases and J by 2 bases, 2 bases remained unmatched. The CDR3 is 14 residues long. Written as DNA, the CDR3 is TGTGCCAGTAGTACTACAGGGGGCAATCAGCCCCAGCATTTT. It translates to CASSTTGGNQPQHF.

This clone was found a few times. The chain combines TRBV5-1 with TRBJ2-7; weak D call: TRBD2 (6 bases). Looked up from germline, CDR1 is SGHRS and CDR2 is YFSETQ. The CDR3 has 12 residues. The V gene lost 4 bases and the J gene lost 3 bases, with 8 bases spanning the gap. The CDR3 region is CASSGTGYEQYF. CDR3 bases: TGCGCCAGCAGCGGGACTGGCTACGAGCAGTACTTC.

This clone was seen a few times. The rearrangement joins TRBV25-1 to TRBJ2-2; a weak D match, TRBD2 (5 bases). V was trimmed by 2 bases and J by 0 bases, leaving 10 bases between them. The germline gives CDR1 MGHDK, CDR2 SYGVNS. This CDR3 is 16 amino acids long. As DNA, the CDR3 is TGTGCCAGCAGTGAACTAAGCGGATCGAACACCGGGGAGCTGTTTTTT. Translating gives CASSELSGSNTGELFF.

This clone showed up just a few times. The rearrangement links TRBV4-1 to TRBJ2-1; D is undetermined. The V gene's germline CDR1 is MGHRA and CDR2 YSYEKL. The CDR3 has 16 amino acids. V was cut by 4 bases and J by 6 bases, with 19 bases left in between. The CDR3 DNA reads TGCGCCAGCAGCCCAACGTTGGTGGGCCCTGGCAATGAGCAGTTCTTC. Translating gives CASSPTLVGPGNEQFF.

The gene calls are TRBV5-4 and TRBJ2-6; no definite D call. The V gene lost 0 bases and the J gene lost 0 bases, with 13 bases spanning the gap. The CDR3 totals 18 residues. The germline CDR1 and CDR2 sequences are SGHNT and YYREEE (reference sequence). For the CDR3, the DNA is TGTGCCAGCAGCTTGGAACCCATGGGCCGCTCTGGGGCCAACGTCCTGACTTTC. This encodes CASSLEPMGRSGANVLTF.

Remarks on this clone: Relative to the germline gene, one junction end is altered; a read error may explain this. CDR3 protein: CASSLRETLGTEAFF. The CDR3 coding sequence is TGTGCTAGCAGCCTCAGGGAAACCTTGGGAACTGAAGCTTTCTTT. This chain links TRBV7-7 with TRBJ1-1, with D perhaps matching TRBD1 (5 bases). CDR1 is SSHAT and CDR2 is FNYEAQ in the germline V gene (reference sequence). The CDR3 totals 15 residues.